The present T cell receptor beta chain was sequenced within a study of post-analysis software for immune sequencing data. The germline gives CDR1 SGDLS, CDR2 YYNGEE. Between the trimmed V and J ends, which lost 0 bases and 2 bases, there was a span of 7 bases. The CDR3 contains 14 residues. Concerning this clonotype: What it recognizes is unknown.

Study-level results: Controls had lower frequencies than patients of a few TRBV segments, which included TRBV5-6, TRBV5-1 and TRBV20-1.

Carried by the TCR beta cDNA libraries were unique molecular identifiers. MiXCR was run by TCRdb on the PCR reads, yielding one entry per CDR3 protein. The table shows approximately 730,000 distinct CDR3 sequences, with just over 45% occurring only once. The clonotype was recovered from a girl between 10 and 17 years old with multiple sclerosis. The sequenced sample consisted of blood. The chain links TRBV9 to TRBJ2-3; D remains unclear. CDR3 region: CASSVARTTDTQYF. DNA of the CDR3: TGTGCCAGCAGCGTAGCCAGGACCACAGATACGCAGTATTTT.